This TCR beta chain is from a study of shared clonotypes between healthy human individuals. Study-wide points: Sampling was confined to blood; repertoires within tissues likely differ. When naive CD4 clonotypes were compared across a few donors, roughly 4.9% were shared.

Concerning this clone itself: Antigen specificity is unknown.

The naive CD8 fraction comprised CD45RO-negative cells positively selected for CCR7 and excluded terminally differentiated effector memory CD45RA+ cells. Per the original data handling: With immunoSEQ giving junction-only sequences and no quality scores, filtering differed. TCRdb keeps only in-frame clones here, not all; method: immunoSEQ multiplex PCR. The V and J calls and clone size were taken over from that table, and D and trimming were inferred from the DNA. The sample contains just over 2,000,000 clones, about 94% of which appear only once. Trimming pared 7 bases from V and 7 bases from J, leaving 20 bases between. CDR1 is SQVTM, CDR2 ANQGSEA, per germline. The CDR3 consists of 13 residues.

The rearrangement links TRBV29-1 to TRBJ2-7, with a possible D match to TRBD1 (5 bases). Sequenced: naive CD8+ T cells sorted from blood. The source is a man aged 18 to 29 in good health. The CDR3 DNA follows: TGCAGCGCCGTAAACCTACAGGACGAGGAGCAGTACTTC. Translating it yields CSAVNLQDEEQYF.